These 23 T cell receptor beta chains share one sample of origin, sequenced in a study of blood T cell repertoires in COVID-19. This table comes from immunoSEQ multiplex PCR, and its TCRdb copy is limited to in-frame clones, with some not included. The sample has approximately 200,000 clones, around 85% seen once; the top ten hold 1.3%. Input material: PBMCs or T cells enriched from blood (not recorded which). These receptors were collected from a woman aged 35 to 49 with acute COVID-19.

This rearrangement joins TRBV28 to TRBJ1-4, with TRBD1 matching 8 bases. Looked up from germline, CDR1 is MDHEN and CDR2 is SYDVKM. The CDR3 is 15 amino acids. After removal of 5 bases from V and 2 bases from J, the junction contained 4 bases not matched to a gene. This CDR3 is CASSPYRGTNEKLFF. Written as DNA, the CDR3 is TGTGCCAGCAGTCCTTACAGGGGGACTAATGAAAAACTGTTTTTT.

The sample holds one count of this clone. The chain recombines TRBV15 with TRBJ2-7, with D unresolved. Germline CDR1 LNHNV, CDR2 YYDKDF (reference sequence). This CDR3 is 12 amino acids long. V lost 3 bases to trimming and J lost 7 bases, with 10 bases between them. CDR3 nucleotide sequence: TGTGCCACCAGCAGGGAGATCGGGGAGCAGTACTTC. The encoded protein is CATSREIGEQYF.

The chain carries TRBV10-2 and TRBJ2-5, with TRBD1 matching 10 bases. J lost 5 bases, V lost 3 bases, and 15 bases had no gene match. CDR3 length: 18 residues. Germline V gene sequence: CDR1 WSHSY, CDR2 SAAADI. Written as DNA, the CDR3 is TGCGCCAGCAGTGACGGGACGGGACAGGGGATCATTGGGGAGACCCAGTACTTC. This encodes CASSDGTGQGIIGETQYF.

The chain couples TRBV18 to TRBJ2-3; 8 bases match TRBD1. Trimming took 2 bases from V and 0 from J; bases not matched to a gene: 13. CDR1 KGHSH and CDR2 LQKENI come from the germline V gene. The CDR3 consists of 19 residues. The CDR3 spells CASSPNLVSTGGSTDTQYF. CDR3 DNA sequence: TGTGCCAGCTCACCAAATTTGGTCTCTACAGGGGGAAGCACAGATACGCAGTATTTT.

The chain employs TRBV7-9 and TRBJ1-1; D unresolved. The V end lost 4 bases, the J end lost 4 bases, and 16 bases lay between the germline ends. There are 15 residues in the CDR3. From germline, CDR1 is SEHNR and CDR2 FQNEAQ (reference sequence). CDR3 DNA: TGTGCCAGCAGCTACCTTCAGAGGGCGGGCACTGAAGCTTTCTTT. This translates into CASSYLQRAGTEAFF.

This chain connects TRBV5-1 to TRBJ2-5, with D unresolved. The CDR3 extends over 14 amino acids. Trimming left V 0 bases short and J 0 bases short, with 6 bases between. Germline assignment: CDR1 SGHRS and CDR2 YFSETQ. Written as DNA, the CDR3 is TGCGCCAGCAGCTTGGGGCAGTACCAAGAGACCCAGTACTTC. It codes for CASSLGQYQETQYF. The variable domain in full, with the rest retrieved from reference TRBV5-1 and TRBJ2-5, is KAGVTQTPRYLIKTRGQQVTLSCSPISGHRSVSWYQQTPGQGLQFLFEYFSETQRNKGNFPGRFSGRQFSNSRSEMNVSTLELGDSALYLCASSLGQYQETQYFGPGTRLLVL.

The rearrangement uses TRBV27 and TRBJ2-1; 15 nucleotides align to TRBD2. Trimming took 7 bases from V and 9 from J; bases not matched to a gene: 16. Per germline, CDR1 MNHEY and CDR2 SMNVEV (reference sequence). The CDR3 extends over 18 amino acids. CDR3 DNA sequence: TGTGCCAGCACTAAGCTTAGGACTAGCGGGAGGGGCCCGGCTGAGCAGTTCTTC. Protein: CASTKLRTSGRGPAEQFF.

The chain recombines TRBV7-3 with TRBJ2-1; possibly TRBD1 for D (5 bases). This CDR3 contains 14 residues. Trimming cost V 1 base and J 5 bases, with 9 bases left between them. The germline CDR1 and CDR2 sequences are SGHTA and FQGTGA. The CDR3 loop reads CASSLSQGDNEQFF. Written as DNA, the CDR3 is TGTGCCAGCAGCTTAAGTCAAGGGGACAATGAGCAGTTCTTC.

The CDR3 is CATKRGSRGEAFF. As DNA, the CDR3 is TGTGCCACCAAACGGGGTTCTCGTGGTGAAGCTTTCTTT. V gene TRBV15 combines with J gene TRBJ1-1; no reliable D call. V was shortened by 7 bases and J by 7 bases, with 16 bases between the two germline ends. From germline, CDR1 is LNHNV and CDR2 YYDKDF (reference sequence). This CDR3 spans 13 amino acids.

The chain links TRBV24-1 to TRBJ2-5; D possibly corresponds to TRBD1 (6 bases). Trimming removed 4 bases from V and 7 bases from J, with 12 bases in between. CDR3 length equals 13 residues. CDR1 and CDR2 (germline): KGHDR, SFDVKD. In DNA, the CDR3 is TGTGCCACCAGTGACATGGTAGGGGGGACCCAGTACTTC. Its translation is CATSDMVGGTQYF.

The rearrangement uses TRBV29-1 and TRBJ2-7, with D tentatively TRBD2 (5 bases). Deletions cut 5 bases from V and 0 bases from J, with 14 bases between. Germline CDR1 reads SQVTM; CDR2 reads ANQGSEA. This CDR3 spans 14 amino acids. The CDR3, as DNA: TGCAGCGTTCAGCGGACTGCATACTCCTACGAGCAGTACTTC. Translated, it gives CSVQRTAYSYEQYF.

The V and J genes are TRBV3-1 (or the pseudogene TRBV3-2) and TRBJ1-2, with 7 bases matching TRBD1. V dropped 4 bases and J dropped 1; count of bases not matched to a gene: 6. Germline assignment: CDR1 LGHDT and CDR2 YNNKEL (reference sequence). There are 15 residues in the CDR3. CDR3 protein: CASSPRTGDNYGYTF. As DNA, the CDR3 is TGTGCCAGCAGCCCTAGGACAGGTGATAACTATGGCTACACCTTC.

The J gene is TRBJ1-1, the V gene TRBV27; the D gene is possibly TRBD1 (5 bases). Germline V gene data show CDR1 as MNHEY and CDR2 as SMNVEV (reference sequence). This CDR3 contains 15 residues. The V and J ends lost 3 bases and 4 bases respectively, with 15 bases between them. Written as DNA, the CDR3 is TGTGCCAGCAGTTTGTCGACAGTCCCCTCCACTGAAGCTTTCTTT. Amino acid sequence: CASSLSTVPSTEAFF.

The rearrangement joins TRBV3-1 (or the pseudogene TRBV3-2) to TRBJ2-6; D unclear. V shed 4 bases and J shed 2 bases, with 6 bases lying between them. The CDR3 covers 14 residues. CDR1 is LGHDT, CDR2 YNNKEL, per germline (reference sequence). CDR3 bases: TGTGCCAGCAGCCTGTCAACTGGGGCCAACGTCCTGACTTTC. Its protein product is CASSLSTGANVLTF.

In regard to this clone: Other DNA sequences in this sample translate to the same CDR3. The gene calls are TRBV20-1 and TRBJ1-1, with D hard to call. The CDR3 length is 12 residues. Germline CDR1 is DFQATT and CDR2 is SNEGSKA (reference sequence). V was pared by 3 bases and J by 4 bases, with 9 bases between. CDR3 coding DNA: TGCAGTGCTAGTTCGGGGAGCACTGAAGCTTTCTTT. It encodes CSASSGSTEAFF.

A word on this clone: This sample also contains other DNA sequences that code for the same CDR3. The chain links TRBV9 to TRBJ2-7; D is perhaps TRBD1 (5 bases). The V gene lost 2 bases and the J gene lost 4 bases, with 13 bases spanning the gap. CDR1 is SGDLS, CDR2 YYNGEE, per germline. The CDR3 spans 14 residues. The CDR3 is CASSVTDSPYEQYF. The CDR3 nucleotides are TGTGCCAGCAGCGTTACCGACAGTCCTTACGAGCAGTACTTC.

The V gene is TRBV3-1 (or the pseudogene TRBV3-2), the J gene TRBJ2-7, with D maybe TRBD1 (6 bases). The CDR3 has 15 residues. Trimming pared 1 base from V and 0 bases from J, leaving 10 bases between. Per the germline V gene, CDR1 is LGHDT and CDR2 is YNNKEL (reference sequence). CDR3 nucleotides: TGTGCCAGCAGCCAAGTACGCAGGGGCTCCTACGAGCAGTACTTC. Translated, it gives CASSQVRRGSYEQYF.

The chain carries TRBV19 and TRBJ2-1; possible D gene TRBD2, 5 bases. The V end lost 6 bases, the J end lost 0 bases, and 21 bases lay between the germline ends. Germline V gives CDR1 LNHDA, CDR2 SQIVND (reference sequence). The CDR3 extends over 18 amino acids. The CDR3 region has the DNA TGTGCCAGTAGATCGACCATCCTCAGCGGCAGCTCCTACAATGAGCAGTTCTTC. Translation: CASRSTILSGSSYNEQFF.

CDR3 loop: CAWVQGARGYTF. The CDR3, as DNA: TGTGCCTGGGTACAGGGGGCGAGAGGCTACACCTTC. The chain couples TRBV30 to TRBJ1-2; 9 bases are shared with TRBD1. The CDR3 spans 12 residues. V lost 5 bases and J lost 8; bases outside the gene matches: 6. Per germline, CDR1 GTSNPN and CDR2 SVGIG (reference sequence).

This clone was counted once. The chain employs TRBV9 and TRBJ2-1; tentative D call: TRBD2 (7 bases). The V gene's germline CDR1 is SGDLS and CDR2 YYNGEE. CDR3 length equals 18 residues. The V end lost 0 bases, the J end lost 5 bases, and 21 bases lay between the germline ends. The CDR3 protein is CASSVDRGAGAVNNEQFF. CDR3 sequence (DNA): TGTGCCAGCAGCGTAGACCGGGGGGCTGGAGCCGTCAACAATGAGCAGTTCTTC.

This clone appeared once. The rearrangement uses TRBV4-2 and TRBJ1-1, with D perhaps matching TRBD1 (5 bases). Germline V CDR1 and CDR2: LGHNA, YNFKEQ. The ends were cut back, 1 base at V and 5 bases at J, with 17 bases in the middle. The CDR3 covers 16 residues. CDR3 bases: TGTGCCAGCAGCCAAGCGGGGGGAGTAATGGGGACTGAAGCTTTCTTT. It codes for CASSQAGGVMGTEAFF.

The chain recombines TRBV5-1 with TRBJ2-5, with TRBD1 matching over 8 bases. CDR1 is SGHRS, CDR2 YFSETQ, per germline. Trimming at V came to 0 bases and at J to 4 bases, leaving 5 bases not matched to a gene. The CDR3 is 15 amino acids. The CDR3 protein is CASSLAAGGGETQYF. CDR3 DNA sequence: TGCGCCAGCAGCTTGGCGGCAGGGGGCGGAGAGACCCAGTACTTC.

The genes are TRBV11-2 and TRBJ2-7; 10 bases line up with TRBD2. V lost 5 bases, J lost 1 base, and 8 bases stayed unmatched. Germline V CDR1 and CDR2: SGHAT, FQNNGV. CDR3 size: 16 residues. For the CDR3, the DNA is TGTGCCAGCAGCCGAGGACTAGCGGAAGCTTCCTACGAGCAGTACTTC. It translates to CASSRGLAEASYEQYF.